This record covers a single TCR beta chain. The target of this receptor is not known. No much larger clone exists at a distance of one base, and base qualities are not known. This record belongs to a study of blood T cells in healthy people across ages (dated by TCRdb to between 2014 and 2017). Study-level background: In model experiments, template switching captured roughly one uniquely barcoded TCR beta cDNA molecule for every two T cells. Using deep sequencing normalized with unique cDNA molecular identifiers, the study measured how TCR beta repertoire diversity changes with age. Four age groups were formed from the donors: young (average 16 years), middle-aged (around 41), aged (roughly 58) and long-lived (approximately 78). For two donors (one aged 18 to 30 and one aged 80 or older), the study analyzed two additional independent replicas of 1 million unique cDNA reads from the same blood draw. Donors of different ages were randomly distributed across sequencing lanes to avoid experimental bias.

Overall study outcomes, separate from this receptor: Total diversity estimates from one million sequenced T cells were considered lower bounds and underestimates. A strong correlation was found between observed TCR beta diversity and the percentage of naive T cells measured by flow cytometry. Since profiling was done on bulk unsorted PBMCs, naive and antigen-experienced compartments could not be conclusively compared. The long-lived group showed more naive CD4+ T cells, fewer expanded clones and increased TCR diversity than the aged group, suggesting age selection. The CMV infection status of donors was not known, potentially confounding age-related changes in expanded clonotypes. Observed TCR beta diversity per million T cells fell roughly linearly with age, and a significant reduction was already apparent by age about 43.

The donors were a few dozen Caucasian individuals from Russia, aged roughly 6 to 100 years, who were systemically healthy. Approximately 9 milliliters of peripheral blood were collected from each donor into EDTA-treated Vacutainer tubes. Ficoll-Paque density-gradient centrifugation was used to isolate PBMCs, with at least 7 million per sample. Trizol reagent was used to extract total RNA from the PBMCs, yielding at least 5 micrograms per sample. Naive CD45RAhigh/CD27high T cell percentages were measured by flow cytometry on a PBMC aliquot from every donor. Library method: 5' RACE. Sequencer: Illumina HiSeq 2500. A second PCR of about 6 to 11 cycles was run with a J-beta primer mix and a sample-barcoded 5' primer. A unique molecular identifier was introduced onto each TCR beta cDNA molecule by a template-switch 5' adaptor carrying 12 random nucleotides. Each sample yielded at least 2.5 million CDR3-containing paired-end reads. The Mint cDNA synthesis kit, primed by a TRBC-specific oligonucleotide, was used to synthesize first-strand cDNA from all RNA. All cDNA was treated with uracil-DNA glycosylase and then went through a first 18-cycle PCR with the universal primers M1SS and BC2_uni_R. In the paper's pipeline: Normalization of each sample was performed by random selection of 1 million high-quality reads, each carrying a distinct molecular identifier. Reads with shared molecular identifiers were discarded instead of being binned into consensus sequences. MiTCR, run with a Q25 quality threshold and the strictest error-elimination algorithm, handled CDR3 identification, clonotype clustering and error correction. A nonparametric unseen species model using Euler transformation provided a lower-bound estimate of total TCR beta diversity. Using fastp at Q25 and MiXCR, TCRdb reprocessed the public reads and kept productive beta chains. Rows with one shared CDR3 protein collapse into an entry with the most common genes and DNA. For this entry, the V and J calls and clone size follow TCRdb and not the study's own pipeline. Across this sample there are roughly 1,700,000 distinct CDR3 sequences, with roughly 27% seen only once. The ten largest account for approximately 7.7% of the sample.

The junction shows trimming of 4 bases on V and 3 bases on J, plus 23 bases between the germline ends. CDR1 SGHNT and CDR2 YYREEE are derived from the germline V gene (reference sequence). Reading from cysteine to phenylalanine, the CDR3 counts 18 amino acids. This entry keeps only the CDR3 DNA: 54 bases, framed from base 1. Sequencing was carried out using blood. The sequence was collected from a woman aged 25 to 39 in good health. The V and J genes are TRBV5-4 and TRBJ2-1, with TRBD2 tentatively as D gene (7 bases match). The sequenced DNA: TGTGCCAGCAGCAGGGGGGCTAAACTAGCGTCGTTCTACAATGAGCAGTTCTTC. The translation is CASSRGAKLASFYNEQFF.